This TCR beta chain was documented in a study of T cells in narcolepsy (dated by TCRdb to 2017 to 2018). Turning to the overall study: Patients with narcolepsy type 1 or type 2 (NT1, NT2) were enrolled in the study together with healthy control donors. To look for autoreactive T cells in narcolepsy patients that target self-antigens of hypocretin neurons (hypocretin, TRIB2), the study used TCR Vbeta sequencing to follow clonotypes in blood and CSF.

For TCR Vbeta sequencing, memory CD4+ T cells were sorted ex vivo from the peripheral blood of narcolepsy patients and healthy controls. Results the study describes overall, beyond this receptor: According to the report, autoreactive clonotypes were detected serially in the blood of the same patients and of different patients, but not in healthy controls. Certain blood memory CD4+ repertoires from patients and controls had no sequences that matched autoreactive T cell clones. Numbers of sequenced blood memory CD4+ clonotypes were comparable, averaging about 40,000 in patients and roughly 35,000 in controls. Plots that compared CSF and blood CD4+ T cell clonotypes from the same patient highlighted HCRT-specific and TRIB2-specific autoreactive clonotypes.

Compared with germline, V lacks 6 bases and J lacks 3 bases; bases without a gene match: 7. CDR1 and CDR2 are read off the germline V gene as MNHNS and SASEGT. From its cysteine to its phenylalanine, the CDR3 spans 15 amino acids. Only the CDR3 DNA is retained, 45 bases long and in frame from the first base. On this clone itself: The target of this receptor is not known. Base qualities are not at hand, and no much larger clone is one base apart.

The library was obtained by the immunoSEQ multiplex PCR assay. As stored in TCRdb, this immuneACCESS dataset retains in-frame rearrangements with V and J assigned. A fraction of the clones does not appear; measured against another copy, unresolved V genes explain less than half of the discrepancy, and the remainder lacks a known reason. The sample data list tens of thousands of clones, and approximately 78% of these were observed just once. The ten biggest clones cover 3% to 3.5% of the sample. What was sequenced was CD45RA- memory CD4+ T cells from PBMCs. According to the study, the label for this sample's cell subset or site signals: memory T cells sorted ex vivo from peripheral blood. The rearranged segments are TRBV6-1 and TRBJ2-3; 9 middle bases align to TRBD1. This clonotype was sampled from a human donor with narcolepsy. The nucleotide sequence reads TGTGCCAGCAGATCCGGACAGGGGAGAACAGATACGCAGTATTTT. This codes for CASRSGQGRTDTQYF.